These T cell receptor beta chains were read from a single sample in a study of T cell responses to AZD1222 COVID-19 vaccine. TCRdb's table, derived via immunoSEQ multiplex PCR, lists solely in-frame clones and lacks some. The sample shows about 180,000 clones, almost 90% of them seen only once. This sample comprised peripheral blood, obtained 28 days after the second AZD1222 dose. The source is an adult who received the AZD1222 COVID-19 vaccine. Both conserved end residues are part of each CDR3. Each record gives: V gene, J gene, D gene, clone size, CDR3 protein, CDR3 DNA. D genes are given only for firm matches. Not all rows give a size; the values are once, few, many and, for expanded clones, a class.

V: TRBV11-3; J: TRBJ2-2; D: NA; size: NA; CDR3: CASSLRVGTGELFF; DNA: TGTGCCAGCAGTCTCAGGGTGGGCACCGGGGAGCTGTTTTTT
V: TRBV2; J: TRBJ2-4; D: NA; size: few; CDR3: CASSEARTEKNIQYF; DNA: TGTGCCAGCAGTGAGGCTCGGACGGAAAAAAACATTCAGTACTTC
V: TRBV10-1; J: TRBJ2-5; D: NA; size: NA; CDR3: CASRGPQETQYF; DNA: TGCGCCAGCAGGGGCCCCCAAGAGACCCAGTACTTC
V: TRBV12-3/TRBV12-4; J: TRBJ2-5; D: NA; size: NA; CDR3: CASSWGETQYF; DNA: TGTGCCAGCAGTTGGGGGGAGACCCAGTACTTC
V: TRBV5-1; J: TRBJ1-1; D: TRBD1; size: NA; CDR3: CASSLGQGAEAFF; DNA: TGCGCCAGCAGCCTCGGACAGGGGGCTGAAGCTTTCTTT
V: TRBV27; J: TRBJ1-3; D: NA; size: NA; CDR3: CASSLKPGPTIGGGNTIYF; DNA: TGTGCCAGCAGCCTTAAACCGGGACCGACGATCGGTGGTGGAAACACCATATATTTT
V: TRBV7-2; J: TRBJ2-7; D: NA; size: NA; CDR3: CASSGSGSRSYEQYF; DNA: TGTGCCAGCAGCGGTTCAGGGTCCCGCTCCTACGAGCAGTACTTC
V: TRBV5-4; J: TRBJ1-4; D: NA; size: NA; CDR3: CASSLGVTNEKLFF; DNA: TGTGCCAGCAGCTTGGGGGTGACTAATGAAAAACTGTTTTTT
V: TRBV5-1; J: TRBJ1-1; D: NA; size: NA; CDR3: CASSWQGSPEAFF; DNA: TGCGCCAGCAGCTGGCAGGGGTCGCCTGAAGCTTTCTTT
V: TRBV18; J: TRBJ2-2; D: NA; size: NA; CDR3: CASSDSVTGELFF; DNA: TGTGCCAGCTCGGATTCGGTCACCGGGGAGCTGTTTTTT
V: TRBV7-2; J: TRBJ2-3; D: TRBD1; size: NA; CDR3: CASSLGTVTDTQYF; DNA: TGTGCCAGCAGCCTAGGGACAGTGACAGATACGCAGTATTTT
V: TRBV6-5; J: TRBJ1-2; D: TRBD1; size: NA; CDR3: CASRETGLDYGYTF; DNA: TGTGCCAGCAGAGAGACAGGGTTAGACTATGGCTACACCTTC
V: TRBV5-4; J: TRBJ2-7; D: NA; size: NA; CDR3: CASSLPGVGQYF; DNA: TGTGCCAGCAGCTTGCCCGGAGTTGGGCAGTACTTC
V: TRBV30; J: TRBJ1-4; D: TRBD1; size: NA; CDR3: CAWSLTGDEKLFF; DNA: TGTGCCTGGAGTTTGACAGGGGATGAAAAACTGTTTTTT
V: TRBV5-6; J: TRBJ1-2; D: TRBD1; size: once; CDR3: CASSLGGTGDYGYTF; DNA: TGTGCCAGCAGCTTGGGAGGGACAGGGGACTATGGCTACACCTTC
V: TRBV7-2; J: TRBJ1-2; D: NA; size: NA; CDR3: CASSLDRAFYGYTF; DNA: TGTGCCAGCAGCTTAGATAGGGCTTTCTATGGCTACACCTTC
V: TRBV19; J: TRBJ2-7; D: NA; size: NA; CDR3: CASSRQVEYEQYF; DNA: TGTGCCAGTAGTCGTCAGGTAGAATACGAGCAGTACTTC
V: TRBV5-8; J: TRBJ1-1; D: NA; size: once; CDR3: CASTPWGAEAFF; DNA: TGTGCCAGCACCCCGTGGGGGGCTGAAGCTTTCTTT
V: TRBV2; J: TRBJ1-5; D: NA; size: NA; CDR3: CASSERDNSNQPQHF; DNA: TGTGCCAGCAGTGAGAGGGACAATAGCAATCAGCCCCAGCATTTT
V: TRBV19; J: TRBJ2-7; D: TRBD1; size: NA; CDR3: CASTPPGQGSYEQYF; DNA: TGTGCCAGTACCCCGCCGGGACAGGGGTCCTACGAGCAGTACTTC
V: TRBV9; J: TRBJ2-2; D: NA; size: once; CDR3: CASSVAANTGELFF; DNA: TGTGCCAGCAGCGTAGCAGCGAACACCGGGGAGCTGTTTTTT
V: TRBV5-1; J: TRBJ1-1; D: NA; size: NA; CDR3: CASSWGLQGGTEAFF; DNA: TGCGCCAGCAGCTGGGGACTACAGGGCGGAACTGAAGCTTTCTTT
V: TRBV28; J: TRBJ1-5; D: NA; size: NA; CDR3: CASSFLGQPQHF; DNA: TGTGCCAGCAGTTTTCTCGGGCAGCCCCAGCATTTT
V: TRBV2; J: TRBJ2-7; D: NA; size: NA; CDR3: CASSGSGSYEQYF; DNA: TGTGCCAGCAGTGGTTCAGGCTCCTACGAGCAGTACTTC
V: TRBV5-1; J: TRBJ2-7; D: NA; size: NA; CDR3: CASSLALGREQYF; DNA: TGCGCCAGCAGCTTGGCCCTGGGTCGGGAGCAGTACTTC
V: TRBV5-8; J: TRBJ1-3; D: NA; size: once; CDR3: CASSLGRGLMGNTIYF; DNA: TGTGCCAGCAGCTTGGGACGGGGGCTAATGGGAAACACCATATATTTT
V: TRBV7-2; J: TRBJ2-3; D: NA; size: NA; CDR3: CASSPPVGGPYTDTQYF; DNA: TGTGCCAGCAGCCCGCCAGTCGGTGGGCCGTACACAGATACGCAGTATTTT
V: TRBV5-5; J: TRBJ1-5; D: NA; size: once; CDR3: CASSSHGLLESNQPQHF; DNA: TGTGCCAGCAGCTCACATGGGTTGTTAGAGAGCAATCAGCCCCAGCATTTT
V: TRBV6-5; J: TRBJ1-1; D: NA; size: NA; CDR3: CASSQGLGTEAFF; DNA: TGTGCCAGCAGCCAGGGGCTGGGGACTGAAGCTTTCTTT